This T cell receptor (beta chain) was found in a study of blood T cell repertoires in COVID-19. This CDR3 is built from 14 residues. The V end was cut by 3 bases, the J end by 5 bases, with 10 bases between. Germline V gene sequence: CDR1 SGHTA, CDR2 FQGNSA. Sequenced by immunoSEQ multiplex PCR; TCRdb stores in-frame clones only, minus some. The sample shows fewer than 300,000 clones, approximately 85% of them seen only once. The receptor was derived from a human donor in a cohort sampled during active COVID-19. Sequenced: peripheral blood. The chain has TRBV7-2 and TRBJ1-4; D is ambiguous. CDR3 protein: CASSLERSNEKLFF. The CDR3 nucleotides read TGTGCCAGCAGCTTGGAAAGGAGCAATGAAAAACTGTTTTTT.